The source of this T cell receptor beta chain is a study of CD8+CD57+ T cells in acquired aplastic anemia. The overall study: Sorting CD4+ and CD8+ cells gave DNA averaging about 3.2 ug. Overall study results and limits: Patients and controls shared roughly 31 CD8+ CDR3 sequences, highly expressed in patients.

Individuals selected for sequencing had exhibited CD8+CD57+ cell expansion on flow cytometry. Each of the patients presented with severe acquired aplastic anemia. Worth noting for this clonotype: Its antigen remains unidentified.

Trimming cost V 5 bases and J 3 bases, with 11 bases left between them. Germline CDR1 reads MNHEY; CDR2 reads SMNVEV (reference sequence). The CDR3 covers 14 residues. Genomic DNA served as template for TCR beta VDJ and CDR3 profiling. MiXCR, run by TCRdb on the reads, gives a single entry per CDR3 protein. The data show a few hundred thousand distinct CDR3 sequences, around 82% seen once. Sequenced material: sorted CD4+, CD8+, or CD8+CD57+ T cells (not recorded which) from PBMCs. The gene calls are TRBV27 and TRBJ1-5; tentative D call: TRBD1 (5 bases). This receptor was identified in a human donor with aplastic anemia. The CDR3 reads CASSLRGFNQPQHF. The CDR3 region has the DNA TGTGCCAGCAGTCTGAGGGGCTTCAATCAGCCCCAGCATTTT.